This TCR beta chain was captured in a study of CD4 T cells in relation to SARS-CoV-2 and coronaviruses. Regarding the study as a whole: Compared with monoreactive clones, crossreactive clones showed significantly weaker SARS-CoV-2 expansion.

Concerning this clone itself: Its antigen is still unknown.

Unexposed donor CD4+ T cells date from 2011-2018, before the COVID-19 pandemic. Isolation of CD4+ T cells took place after approximately 11 days in culture. Testing used SARS-CoV-2 S/N and four cold-coronavirus spikes on unexposed-donor CD4+ T cells, cells permitting. Profiled with immunoSEQ multiplex PCR; TCRdb holds only in-frame clones, not every one. The top ten clones hold roughly a tenth of a sample with over 15,000 clones, over 75% of them seen once. The V gene end was trimmed by 4 bases and the J gene end by 6 bases; junction bases not matched to a gene: 8. The germline V gene has CDR1 MNHEY and CDR2 SVGAGI. This CDR3 has 16 amino acids.

The chain combines TRBV6-5 with TRBJ2-2; 10 nucleotides match TRBD1. Source material: CD4+ T cells from PBMCs, cultured in vitro. The origin of this receptor is a human donor in good health. The CDR3, as DNA: TGTGCCAGCAGTTGGTCGCTTGGACAGGGGGCCGGGGAGCTGTTTTTT. As protein: CASSWSLGQGAGELFF.